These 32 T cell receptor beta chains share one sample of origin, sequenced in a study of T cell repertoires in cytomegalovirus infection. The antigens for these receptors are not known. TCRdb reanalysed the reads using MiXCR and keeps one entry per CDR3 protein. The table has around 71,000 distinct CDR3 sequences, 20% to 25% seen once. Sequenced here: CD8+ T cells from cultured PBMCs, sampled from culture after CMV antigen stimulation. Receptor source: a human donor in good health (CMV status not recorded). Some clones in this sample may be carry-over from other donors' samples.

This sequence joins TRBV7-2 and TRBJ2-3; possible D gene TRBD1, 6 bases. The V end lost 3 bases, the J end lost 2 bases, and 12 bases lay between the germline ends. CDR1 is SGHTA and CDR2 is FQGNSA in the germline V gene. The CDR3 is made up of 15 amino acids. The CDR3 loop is CASSFQQGPTDTQYF. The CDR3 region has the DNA TGTGCCAGCAGCTTTCAGCAGGGGCCCACAGATACGCAGTATTTT. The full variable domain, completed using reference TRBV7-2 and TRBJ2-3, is GAGVSQSPSNKVTEKGKDVELRCDPISGHTALYWYRQSLGQGLEFLIYFQGNSAPDKSGLPSDRFSAERTGGSVSTLTIQRTQQEDSAVYLCASSFQQGPTDTQYFGPGTRLTVL.

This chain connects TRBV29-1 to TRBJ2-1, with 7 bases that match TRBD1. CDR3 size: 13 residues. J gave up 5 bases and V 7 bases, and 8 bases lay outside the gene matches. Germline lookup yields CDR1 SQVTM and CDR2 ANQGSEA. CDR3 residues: CSAGDRADNEQFF. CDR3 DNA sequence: TGCAGCGCTGGAGACAGGGCTGACAATGAGCAGTTCTTC.

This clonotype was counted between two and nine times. The CDR3 protein is CASSLVSGADEQFF. CDR3 nucleotides: TGTGCCAGCAGCTTAGTTTCTGGGGCCGATGAGCAGTTCTTC. The chain couples TRBV7-2 to TRBJ2-1; the D gene is possibly TRBD1 (5 bases). This CDR3 spans 14 amino acids. V dropped 1 base and J dropped 8 bases, with 12 bases sitting between them. Germline V CDR1 and CDR2: SGHTA, FQGNSA.

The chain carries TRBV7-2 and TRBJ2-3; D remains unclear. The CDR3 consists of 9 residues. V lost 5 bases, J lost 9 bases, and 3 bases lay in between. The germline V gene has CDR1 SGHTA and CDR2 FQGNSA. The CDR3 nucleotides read TGTGCCAGCAGCCAAACGCAGTATTTT. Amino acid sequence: CASSQTQYF. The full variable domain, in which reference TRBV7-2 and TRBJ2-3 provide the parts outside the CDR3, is GAGVSQSPSNKVTEKGKDVELRCDPISGHTALYWYRQSLGQGLEFLIYFQGNSAPDKSGLPSDRFSAERTGGSVSTLTIQRTQQEDSAVYLCASSQTQYFGPGTRLTVL.

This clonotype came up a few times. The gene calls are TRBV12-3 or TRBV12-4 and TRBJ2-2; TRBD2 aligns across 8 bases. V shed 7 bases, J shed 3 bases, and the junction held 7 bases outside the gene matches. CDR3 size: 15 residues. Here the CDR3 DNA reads TGTGCCAGCACCGTCCCGGGGGGGCACACCGGGGAGCTGTTTTTT. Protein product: CASTVPGGHTGELFF.

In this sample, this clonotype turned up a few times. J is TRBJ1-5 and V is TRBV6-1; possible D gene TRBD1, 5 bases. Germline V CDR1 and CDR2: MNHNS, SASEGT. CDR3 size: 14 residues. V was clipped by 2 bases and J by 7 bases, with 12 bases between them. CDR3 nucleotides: TGTGCCAGCAGTGAATTGGGGGGAAGCCAGCCCCAGCATTTT. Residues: CASSELGGSQPQHF.

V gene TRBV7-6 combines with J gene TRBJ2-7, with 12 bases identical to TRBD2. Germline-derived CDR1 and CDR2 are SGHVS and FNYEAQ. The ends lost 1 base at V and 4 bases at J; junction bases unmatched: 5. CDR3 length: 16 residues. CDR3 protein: CASSLEASGGAYEQYF. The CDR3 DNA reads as TGTGCCAGCAGCTTAGAGGCTAGCGGGGGGGCGTACGAGCAGTACTTC.

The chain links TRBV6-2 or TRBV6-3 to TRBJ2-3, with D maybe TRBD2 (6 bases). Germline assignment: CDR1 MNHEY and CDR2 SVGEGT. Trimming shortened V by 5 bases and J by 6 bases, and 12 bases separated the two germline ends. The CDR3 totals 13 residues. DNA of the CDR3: TGTGCCAGCAGTCCCGGGACTTTGGATACGCAGTATTTT. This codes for CASSPGTLDTQYF.

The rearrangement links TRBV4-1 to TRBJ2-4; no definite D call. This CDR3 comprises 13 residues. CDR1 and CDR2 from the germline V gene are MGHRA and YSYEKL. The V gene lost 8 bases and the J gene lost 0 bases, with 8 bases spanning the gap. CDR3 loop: CASALLAKNIQYF. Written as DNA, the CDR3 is TGCGCCAGCGCTTTACTAGCCAAAAACATTCAGTACTTC.

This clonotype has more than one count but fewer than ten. The CDR3 spells CASSLARRRETQYF. The CDR3 DNA is TGTGCCAGCAGCTTAGCCCGACGGCGGGAGACCCAGTACTTC. The chain recombines TRBV7-8 with TRBJ2-5; D ambiguous. The V gene lost 0 bases and the J gene lost 5 bases, with 10 bases spanning the gap. CDR3 length equals 14 residues. The germline gives CDR1 SGHVS, CDR2 FQNEAQ.

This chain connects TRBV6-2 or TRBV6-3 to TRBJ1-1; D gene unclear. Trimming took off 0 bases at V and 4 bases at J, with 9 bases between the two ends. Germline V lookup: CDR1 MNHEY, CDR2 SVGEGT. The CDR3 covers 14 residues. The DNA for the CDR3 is TGTGCCAGCAGTTACTCGAGTGCGGGCACTGAAGCTTTCTTT. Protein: CASSYSSAGTEAFF.

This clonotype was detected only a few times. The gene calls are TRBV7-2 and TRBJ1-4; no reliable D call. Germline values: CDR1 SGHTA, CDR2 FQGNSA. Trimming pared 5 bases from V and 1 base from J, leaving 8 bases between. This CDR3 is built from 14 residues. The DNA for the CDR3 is TGTGCCAGCAGCCTGGGTATAACTAATGAAAAACTGTTTTTT. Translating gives CASSLGITNEKLFF. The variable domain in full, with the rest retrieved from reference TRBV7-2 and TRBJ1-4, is GAGVSQSPSNKVTEKGKDVELRCDPISGHTALYWYRQSLGQGLEFLIYFQGNSAPDKSGLPSDRFSAERTGGSVSTLTIQRTQQEDSAVYLCASSLGITNEKLFFGSGTQLSVL.

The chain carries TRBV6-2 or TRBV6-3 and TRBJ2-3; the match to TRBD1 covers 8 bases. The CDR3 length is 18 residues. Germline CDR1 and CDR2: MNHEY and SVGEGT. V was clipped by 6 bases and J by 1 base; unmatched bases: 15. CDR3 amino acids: CASRPDQGTGGGTDTQYF. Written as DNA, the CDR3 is TGTGCCAGCAGACCCGACCAAGGGACAGGTGGTGGCACAGATACGCAGTATTTT.

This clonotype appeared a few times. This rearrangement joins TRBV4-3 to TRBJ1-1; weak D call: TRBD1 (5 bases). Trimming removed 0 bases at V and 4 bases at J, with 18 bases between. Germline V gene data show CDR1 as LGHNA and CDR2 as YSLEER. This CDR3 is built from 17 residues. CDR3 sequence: CASSQDIDWRGTTEAFF. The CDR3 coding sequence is TGCGCCAGCAGCCAAGACATTGATTGGCGGGGGACCACTGAAGCTTTCTTT.

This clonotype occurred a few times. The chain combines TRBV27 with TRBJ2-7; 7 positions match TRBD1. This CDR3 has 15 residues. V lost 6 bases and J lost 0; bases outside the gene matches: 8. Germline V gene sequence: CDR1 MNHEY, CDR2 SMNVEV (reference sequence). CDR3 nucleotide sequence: TGTGCCAGCAGGGAGAGGGCAGGGGGCTCCTACGAGCAGTACTTC. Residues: CASRERAGGSYEQYF.

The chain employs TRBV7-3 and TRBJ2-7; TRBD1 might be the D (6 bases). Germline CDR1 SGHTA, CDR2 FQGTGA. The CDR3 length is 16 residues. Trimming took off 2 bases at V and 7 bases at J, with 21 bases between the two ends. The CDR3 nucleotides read TGTGCCAGCAGCTTATTTGGACAGACTCTTGGTGAGGAGCAGTACTTC. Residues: CASSLFGQTLGEEQYF.

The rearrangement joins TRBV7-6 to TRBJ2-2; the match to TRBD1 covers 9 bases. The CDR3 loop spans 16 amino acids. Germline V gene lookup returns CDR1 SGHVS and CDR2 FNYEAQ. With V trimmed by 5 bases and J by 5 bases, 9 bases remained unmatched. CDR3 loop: CASSPGTGMGTGELFF. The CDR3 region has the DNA TGTGCCAGCAGCCCCGGGACAGGGATGGGGACCGGGGAGCTGTTTTTT.

The chain's CDR3 is CASSFSAEAFF. Written as DNA, the CDR3 is TGTGCCAGCAGTTTTTCGGCTGAAGCTTTCTTT. V usage is TRBV12-3 or TRBV12-4 and J usage is TRBJ1-1; no reliable D call. The CDR3 loop spans 11 amino acids. The germline V and J ends were trimmed by 3 bases and 6 bases, with 5 bases remaining between them.

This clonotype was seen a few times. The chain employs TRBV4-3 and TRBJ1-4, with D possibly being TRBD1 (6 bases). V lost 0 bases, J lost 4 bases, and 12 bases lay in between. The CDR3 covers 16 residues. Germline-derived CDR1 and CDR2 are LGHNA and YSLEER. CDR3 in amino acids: CASSQDGGLGNEKLFF. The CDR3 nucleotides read TGCGCCAGCAGCCAAGACGGGGGGCTCGGTAATGAAAAACTGTTTTTT.

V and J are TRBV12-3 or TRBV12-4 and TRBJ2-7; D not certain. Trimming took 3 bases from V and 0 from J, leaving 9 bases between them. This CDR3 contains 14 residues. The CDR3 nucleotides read TGTGCCAGCAGTTTGGATCGAACCTCCTACGAGCAGTACTTC. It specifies CASSLDRTSYEQYF.

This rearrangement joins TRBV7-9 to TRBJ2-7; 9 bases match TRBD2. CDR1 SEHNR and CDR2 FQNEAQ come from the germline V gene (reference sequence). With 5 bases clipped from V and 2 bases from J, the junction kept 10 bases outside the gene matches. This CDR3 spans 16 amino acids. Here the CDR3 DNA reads TGTGCCAGCAGCCGGGCGCTAGCGGGGCGGGCCTACGAGCAGTACTTC. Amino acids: CASSRALAGRAYEQYF.

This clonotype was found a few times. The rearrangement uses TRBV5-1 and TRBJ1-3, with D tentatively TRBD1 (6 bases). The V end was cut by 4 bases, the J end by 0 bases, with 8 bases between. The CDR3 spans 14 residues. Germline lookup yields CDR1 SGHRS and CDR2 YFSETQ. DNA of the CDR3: TGCGCCAGCAGCGTGGACAGCTCTGGAAACACCATATATTTT. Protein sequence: CASSVDSSGNTIYF. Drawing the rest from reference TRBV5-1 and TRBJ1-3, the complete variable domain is KAGVTQTPRYLIKTRGQQVTLSCSPISGHRSVSWYQQTPGQGLQFLFEYFSETQRNKGNFPGRFSGRQFSNSRSEMNVSTLELGDSALYLCASSVDSSGNTIYFGEGSWLTVV.

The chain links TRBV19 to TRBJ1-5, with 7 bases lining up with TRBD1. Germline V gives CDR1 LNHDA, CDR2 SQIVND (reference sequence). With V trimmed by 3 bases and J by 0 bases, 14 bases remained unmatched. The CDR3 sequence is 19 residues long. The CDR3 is CASSIHDRVRLYSNQPQHF. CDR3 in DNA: TGTGCCAGTAGTATCCACGACAGGGTGCGGCTATATAGCAATCAGCCCCAGCATTTT.

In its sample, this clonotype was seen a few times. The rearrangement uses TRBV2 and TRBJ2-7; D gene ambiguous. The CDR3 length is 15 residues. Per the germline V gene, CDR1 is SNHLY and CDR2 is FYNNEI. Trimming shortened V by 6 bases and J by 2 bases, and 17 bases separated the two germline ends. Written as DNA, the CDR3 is TGTGCCAGCAGGACCTCCTACAACGGACCCTACGAGCAGTACTTC. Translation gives CASRTSYNGPYEQYF. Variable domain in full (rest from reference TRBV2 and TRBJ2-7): EPEVTQTPSHQVTQMGQEVILRCVPISNHLYFYWYRQILGQKVEFLVSFYNNEISEKSEIFDDQFSVERPDGSNFTLKIRSTKLEDSAMYFCASRTSYNGPYEQYFGPGTRLTVT.

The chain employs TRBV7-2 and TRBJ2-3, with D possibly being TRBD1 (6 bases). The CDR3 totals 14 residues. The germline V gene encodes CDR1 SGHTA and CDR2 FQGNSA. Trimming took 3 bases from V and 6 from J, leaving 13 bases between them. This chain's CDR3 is CASSLDSPADTQYF. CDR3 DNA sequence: TGTGCCAGCAGCTTGGACAGCCCTGCGGATACGCAGTATTTT.

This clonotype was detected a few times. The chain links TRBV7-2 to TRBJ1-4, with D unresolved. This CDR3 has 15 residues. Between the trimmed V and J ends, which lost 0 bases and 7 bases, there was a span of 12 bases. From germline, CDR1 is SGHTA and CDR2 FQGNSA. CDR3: CASSLARRTPEKLFF. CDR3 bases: TGTGCCAGCAGCTTAGCGCGTAGGACGCCTGAAAAACTGTTTTTT. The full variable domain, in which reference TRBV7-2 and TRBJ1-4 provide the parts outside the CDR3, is GAGVSQSPSNKVTEKGKDVELRCDPISGHTALYWYRQSLGQGLEFLIYFQGNSAPDKSGLPSDRFSAERTGGSVSTLTIQRTQQEDSAVYLCASSLARRTPEKLFFGSGTQLSVL.

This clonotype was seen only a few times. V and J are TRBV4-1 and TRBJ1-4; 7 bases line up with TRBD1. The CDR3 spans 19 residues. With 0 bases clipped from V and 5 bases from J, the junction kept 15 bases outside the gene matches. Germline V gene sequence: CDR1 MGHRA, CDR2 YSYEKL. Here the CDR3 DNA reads TGCGCCAGCAGCCAAGATGTTGCTCAAGAGGGACAGAAGAATGAAAAACTGTTTTTT. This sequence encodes CASSQDVAQEGQKNEKLFF.

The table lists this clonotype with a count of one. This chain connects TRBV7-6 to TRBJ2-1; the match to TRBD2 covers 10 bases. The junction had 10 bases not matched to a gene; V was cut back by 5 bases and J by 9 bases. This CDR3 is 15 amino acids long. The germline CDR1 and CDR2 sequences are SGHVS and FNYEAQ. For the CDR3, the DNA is TGTGCCAGCAGCCCAGGGGTAGCGGGGGGACCTGAGCAGTTCTTC. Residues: CASSPGVAGGPEQFF.

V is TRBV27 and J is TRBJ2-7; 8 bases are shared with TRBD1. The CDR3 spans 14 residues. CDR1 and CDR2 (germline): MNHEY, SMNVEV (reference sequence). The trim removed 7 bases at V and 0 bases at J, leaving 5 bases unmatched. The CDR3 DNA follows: TGTGCCAGCAACGGAGGACAGGGCTCCTACGAGCAGTACTTC. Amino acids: CASNGGQGSYEQYF.

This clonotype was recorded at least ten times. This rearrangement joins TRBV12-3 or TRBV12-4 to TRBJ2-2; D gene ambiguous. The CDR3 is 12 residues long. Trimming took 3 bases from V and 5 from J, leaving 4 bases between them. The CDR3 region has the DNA TGTGCCAGCAGTTTCGGGACCGGGGAGCTGTTTTTT. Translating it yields CASSFGTGELFF.

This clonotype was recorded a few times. The CDR3 coding sequence is TGTGCCAGCTGCCCGACAGGGGCCCTCTCCTACGAGCAGTACTTC. This encodes CASCPTGALSYEQYF. The chain couples TRBV7-2 to TRBJ2-7, with 8 bases matching TRBD1. With V trimmed by 8 bases and J by 0 bases, 9 bases remained unmatched. This CDR3 region has 15 residues. Germline V lookup: CDR1 SGHTA, CDR2 FQGNSA.

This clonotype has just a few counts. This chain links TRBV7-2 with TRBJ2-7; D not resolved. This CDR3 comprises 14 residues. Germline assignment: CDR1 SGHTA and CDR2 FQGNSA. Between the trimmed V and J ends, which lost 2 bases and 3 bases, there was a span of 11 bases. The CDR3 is CASSLWVGDYEQYF. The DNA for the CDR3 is TGTGCCAGCAGCTTATGGGTCGGAGACTACGAGCAGTACTTC.